The present T cell receptor beta chain was sequenced within a study of technical replicates of blood from a few donors. V shed 10 bases, J shed 3 bases, and the junction held 8 bases outside the gene matches. This CDR3 is 14 amino acids long. Germline lookup yields CDR1 MDHEN and CDR2 SYDVKM. This clone was observed once. Repertoires were generated with immunoSEQ multiplex PCR, while TCRdb's copy carries only in-frame clones and drops some. The sample yields about 74,000 clones, roughly 94% seen once. The chain carries TRBV28 and TRBJ2-7; 11 bases match TRBD1. The specimen sequenced was T cells isolated from PBMCs. This sequence originates from a human donor in good health. CDR3 sequence reads: CATGTGGRFYEQYF. CDR3 nucleotide sequence: TGTGCCACTGGGACAGGGGGAAGATTCTACGAGCAGTACTTC.